Sequencing of this TCR beta chain was carried out in a study of Ad26.COV2.S vaccination and SARS-CoV-2 variants. TCRdb's table, derived via immunoSEQ multiplex PCR, lists solely in-frame clones and lacks some. Among more than 400,000 clones listed, roughly 90% were seen once. With regard to this clone: The identical CDR3 is also encoded by other nucleotide sequences in the sample.

Stated treatment: over 15 received Ad26.COV2.S at low or high dose, single or two shots; roughly 5 received placebo; per-sample allocation not given. Sampling took place 63 days after the first vaccine or placebo injection. The clonotype originates from a person aged 18-65 years who received the Ad26.COV2.S COVID-19 vaccine or a placebo. Sequencing was performed on peripheral blood, taken in a trial of Ad26.COV2.S vaccine versus placebo.

The CDR3 sequence: CASSPRDRTYEQYF. DNA of the CDR3: TGTGCCAGCAGCCCCCGGGACAGAACCTACGAGCAGTACTTC. J is TRBJ2-7 and V is TRBV7-8, with 7 positions matching TRBD1. The V and J ends lost 5 bases and 2 bases, in that order; junction bases with no gene match: 6. The CDR3 covers 14 residues. Germline CDR1 SGHVS, CDR2 FQNEAQ.